One and the same sample provided the 14 T cell receptor beta chains below, sequenced in a study of glioma-infiltrating T cells. TCR alpha and beta CDR3 regions were amplified from RNA using iRepertoire nested multiplex PCR. MiXCR, run by TCRdb on the multiplex PCR reads, gives a single entry per CDR3 protein. Among 300,000 to 450,000 distinct CDR3 sequences listed, approximately 42% were seen once. Sequenced material: glioma tissue, nonneoplastic brain tissue, or PBMCs (not recorded which). Receptor source: a human donor with low-grade glioma or glioblastoma, undergoing nonglioma brain surgery, or in good health (not recorded which).

This clonotype was recorded a few times. The chain recombines TRBV15 with TRBJ2-2; the D is unclear. There are 16 residues in the CDR3. Per the germline V gene, CDR1 is LNHNV and CDR2 is YYDKDF (reference sequence). The V and J ends lost 0 bases and 0 bases respectively, with 8 bases between them. The CDR3 spells CATSRDVAANTGELFF. The CDR3 DNA follows: TGTGCCACCAGCAGAGATGTGGCAGCGAACACCGGGGAGCTGTTTTTT.

In its sample, this clonotype was seen a few times. The chain carries TRBV7-9 and TRBJ2-7; D remains ambiguous. Trimming removed 5 bases at V and 1 base at J, with 12 bases between. Germline CDR1 is SEHNR and CDR2 is FQNEAQ (reference sequence). The CDR3 runs 14 residues. CDR3 DNA: TGTGCCAGCAGCAGTAGGACGGCATCCTACGAGCAGTACTTC. This encodes CASSSRTASYEQYF. Complete variable domain (other parts from reference TRBV7-9 and TRBJ2-7): DTGVSQNPRHKITKRGQNVTFRCDPISEHNRLYWYRQTLGQGPEFLTYFQNEAQLEKSRLLSDRFSAERPKGSFSTLEIQRTEQGDSAMYLCASSSRTASYEQYFGPGTRLTVT.

The gene calls are TRBV3-1 and TRBJ1-2; D gene ambiguous. Looked up from germline, CDR1 is LGHDT and CDR2 is YNNKEL (reference sequence). The CDR3 consists of 13 residues. V lost 6 bases and J lost 6, with 14 bases in between. This CDR3 is CASRLRGQDGYTF. For the CDR3, the DNA is TGTGCCAGCAGGCTACGTGGGCAGGATGGCTACACCTTC.

The genes are TRBV25-1 and TRBJ2-3, with 14 bases fitting TRBD2. The CDR3 is 16 residues long. V gave up 6 bases and J gave up 4 bases; unmatched junction bases: 6. Germline CDR1 MGHDK, CDR2 SYGVNS. In DNA, the CDR3 is TGTGCCAGCAGCTACGGGACTAGCGGGAGCGCAGATACGCAGTATTTT. Residues: CASSYGTSGSADTQYF.

The chain recombines TRBV12-3 or TRBV12-4 with TRBJ2-1; 10 bases agree with TRBD2. The CDR3 is 17 residues long. With 3 bases clipped from V and 4 bases from J, the junction kept 9 bases outside the gene matches. The CDR3 nucleotides read TGTGCCAGCAGTTTTCCCGTAGCGGGAGGCCGGTACAATGAGCAGTTCTTC. Amino acids: CASSFPVAGGRYNEQFF.

The V call is TRBV27, the J call TRBJ2-7; D is perhaps TRBD2 (5 bases). CDR1 is MNHEY, CDR2 SMNVEV, per germline (reference sequence). Trimming removed 5 bases from V and 4 bases from J, with 21 bases in between. The CDR3 length is 16 residues. The CDR3 region is CASSKVGQEAGYEQYF. As DNA, the CDR3 is TGTGCCAGCAGTAAGGTAGGGCAGGAGGCAGGATACGAGCAGTACTTC.

This clonotype was found a few times. The chain combines TRBV28 with TRBJ2-2; 8 bases are a match to TRBD1. Losses at the gene ends were 2 bases for V and 5 bases for J; bases not matched to a gene: 16. CDR3 size: 19 residues. Germline V gene lookup returns CDR1 MDHEN and CDR2 SYDVKM. The CDR3 protein is CASSLKVFGHRTGTGELFF. DNA of the CDR3: TGTGCCAGCAGTTTAAAGGTTTTCGGGCACCGGACAGGGACCGGGGAGCTGTTTTTT.

On this clonotype itself: With a much larger clone just one base away, this may be a read error. The chain couples TRBV6-1 to TRBJ2-5; D gene ambiguous. Looked up from germline, CDR1 is MNHNS and CDR2 is SASEGT. CDR3 length: 16 amino acids. The CDR3 coding sequence is TGTGCCAGCAGTGAAGTGGGCACCATTTTCCAAGGGACCCAGTACTTC. This sequence encodes CASSEVGTIFQGTQYF.

This clonotype was observed a handful of times. V is TRBV7-2 and J is TRBJ2-3; D uncertain. The CDR3 loop spans 14 amino acids. In germline, CDR1 is SGHTA, CDR2 FQGNSA. V lost 11 bases to trimming and J lost 0 bases, with 15 bases between them. In DNA form, the CDR3 reads TGTGCCTCCCAAAGAAGGGCAAGCACAGATACGCAGTATTTT. Translated: CASQRRASTDTQYF.

At least ten counts were recorded for this clonotype. The rearrangement uses TRBV28 and TRBJ1-2, with 8 positions matching TRBD1. The CDR3 runs to 14 residues. CDR1 is MDHEN, CDR2 SYDVKM, per germline. With 1 base clipped from V and 4 bases from J, the junction kept 2 bases outside the gene matches. CDR3 coding DNA: TGTGCCAGCAGTTTATCCGGGACAGGCTATGGCTACACCTTC. Encoded protein: CASSLSGTGYGYTF.

In its sample, this clonotype was seen many times. The chain is built from TRBV15 and TRBJ1-1; no clear D. The ends were cut back, 4 bases at V and 7 bases at J, with 10 bases in the middle. CDR3 size: 12 residues. CDR1 and CDR2 from the germline V gene are LNHNV and YYDKDF (reference sequence). The CDR3 loop is CATSTSSGEAFF. The CDR3 DNA is TGTGCCACCAGCACGAGTAGTGGTGAAGCTTTCTTT.

V is TRBV7-9 and J is TRBJ2-1; 7 bases match TRBD2. The CDR3 has 17 residues. V trimming: 6 bases; J trimming: 0 bases; junction bases outside the gene matches: 11. The germline gives CDR1 SEHNR, CDR2 FQNEAQ (reference sequence). CDR3 region: CASRDRPERGSYNEQFF. The DNA of the CDR3 is TGTGCCAGCAGAGACCGACCTGAGCGGGGCTCCTACAATGAGCAGTTCTTC. Complete variable domain (other parts from reference TRBV7-9 and TRBJ2-1): DTGVSQNPRHKITKRGQNVTFRCDPISEHNRLYWYRQTLGQGPEFLTYFQNEAQLEKSRLLSDRFSAERPKGSFSTLEIQRTEQGDSAMYLCASRDRPERGSYNEQFFGPGTRLTVL.

Concerning this clonotype: Given a much more abundant clone one base away, this may be a read error. CDR3 coding DNA: TGTGCCAGCAGCTTAGACGGGAGGGCCACCTACGAGCAGTTCTTC. It yields the protein CASSLDGRATYEQFF. The chain is built from TRBV7-9 and TRBJ2-1, with 8 nucleotides matching TRBD2. Germline lookup yields CDR1 SEHNR and CDR2 FQNEAQ (reference sequence). The CDR3 length is 15 residues. V was pared by 1 base and J by 10 bases, with 9 bases of the junction left unmatched.

Worth noting for this clonotype: The junction differs from germline at one of its ends, possibly a read error. The rearrangement uses TRBV7-9 and TRBJ2-1; D assignment may be TRBD1 or TRBD2 (5 bases each). The V gene's germline CDR1 is SEHNR and CDR2 FQNEAQ (reference sequence). The length of the CDR3 is 15 residues. The CDR3 region has the DNA TGCGCCAGCAGCTTGGAAGGGGCGGGTTACAATGAGCAGTTCTTC. It translates to CASSLEGAGYNEQFF.